Sequencing of this T cell receptor beta chain was carried out in a study of cytomegalovirus exposure and HLA in healthy donors. V shed 3 bases and J 6 bases; nucleotides not matched to a gene: 7. The CDR3 is 13 amino acids. Germline CDR1 reads GTSNPN; CDR2 reads SVGIG (reference sequence). The study ran its PCR with 60 Vbeta and 13 Jbeta primers. Profiled with immunoSEQ multiplex PCR; TCRdb holds only in-frame clones, not every one. The sample holds around 100,000 clones, approximately 76% seen once. The sequence was collected from a woman younger than 30 in good health and CMV-seropositive. V and J are TRBV30 and TRBJ2-7, with TRBD1 matching over 8 bases. Source material: PBMCs. The CDR3 sequence: CAWRRTGYSEQYF. DNA for the CDR3: TGTGCCTGGAGACGGACAGGGTACAGCGAGCAGTACTTC.